Below are 23 T cell receptor beta chains sequenced from a single sample in a study of cytomegalovirus exposure and HLA in healthy donors. The PCR ran on 60 Vbeta and 13 Jbeta primers. Repertoires were generated with immunoSEQ multiplex PCR, while TCRdb's copy carries only in-frame clones and drops some. The data contain 150,000 to 200,000 clones, about 81% of them seen just once; the ten biggest clones take up over 2%. Specimen: PBMCs. The receptors were sampled from a woman aged 25 to 45 in good health and CMV-seronegative.

The chain joins TRBV5-1 to TRBJ1-2; possibly TRBD1 for D (6 bases). Trimming pared 2 bases from V and 7 bases from J, leaving 18 bases between. The CDR3 is made up of 15 amino acids. Germline V gene data show CDR1 as SGHRS and CDR2 as YFSETQ. The CDR3, as DNA: TGCGCCAGCAGCTTCGATACAGGGTTGTACGGTGGCTACACCTTC. Encoded protein: CASSFDTGLYGGYTF.

The J gene is TRBJ2-7, the V gene TRBV4-2; tentative D call: TRBD2 (5 bases). Trimming shortened V by 1 base and J by 7 bases, and 8 bases separated the two germline ends. CDR3 length: 12 residues. The germline V gene encodes CDR1 LGHNA and CDR2 YNFKEQ. The CDR3 nucleotides read TGTGCCAGCAGCCAAGGAACGGGGGAGCAGTACTTC. Its translation: CASSQGTGEQYF.

The genes are TRBV4-2 and TRBJ2-7, with TRBD2 matching over 9 bases. CDR1 LGHNA and CDR2 YNFKEQ come from the germline V gene. The CDR3 sequence is 16 residues long. V shed 0 bases and J 0 bases; nucleotides not matched to a gene: 3. DNA of the CDR3: TGTGCCAGCAGCCAAGATAGGCGGGAGGGCTCCTACGAGCAGTACTTC. Translating gives CASSQDRREGSYEQYF.

For this clone: Mismatch with germline at one junction end may stem from a read error. The chain employs TRBV30 and TRBJ2-6, with D perhaps matching TRBD1 (5 bases). There are 14 residues in the CDR3. Germline V lookup: CDR1 GTSNPN, CDR2 SVGIG (reference sequence). The CDR3 here is CAWSIQSGANGLTF. Written as DNA, the CDR3 is TGTGCCTGGAGTATACAGTCTGGGGCCAACGGCCTGACTTTC.

This chain connects TRBV14 to TRBJ2-3; D remains unclear. This CDR3 has 14 amino acids. CDR1 is SGHDN, CDR2 FVKESK, per germline. V shed 0 bases and J shed 1 base, with 5 bases lying between them. CDR3 protein: CASSQDNGTDTQYF. CDR3 bases: TGTGCCAGCAGCCAAGATAATGGCACAGATACGCAGTATTTT.

The chain links TRBV2 to TRBJ1-2, with 9 bases identical to TRBD1. The CDR3 contains 15 residues. With V trimmed by 2 bases and J by 2 bases, 3 bases remained unmatched. Germline loops: CDR1 SNHLY, CDR2 FYNNEI. The CDR3 is CASSESGTGNYGYTF. DNA for the CDR3: TGTGCCAGCAGTGAAAGCGGGACAGGGAACTATGGCTACACCTTC.

This sequence joins TRBV5-1 and TRBJ1-1; the match to TRBD1 covers 9 bases. Germline assignment: CDR1 SGHRS and CDR2 YFSETQ. V trimming: 4 bases; J trimming: 1 base; junction bases outside the gene matches: 5. This CDR3 has 15 residues. The CDR3 sequence: CASSRPGQGNTEAFF. The CDR3 DNA follows: TGCGCCAGCAGCAGGCCGGGACAGGGGAACACTGAAGCTTTCTTT.

The chain couples TRBV5-1 to TRBJ1-1; D call uncertain. V was clipped by 2 bases and J by 2 bases, with 10 bases between them. The CDR3 is made up of 14 amino acids. The V gene's germline CDR1 is SGHRS and CDR2 YFSETQ. CDR3 DNA: TGCGCCAGCAGCTTACTTCAGGTTAACACTGAAGCTTTCTTT. Translated: CASSLLQVNTEAFF.

The rearrangement joins TRBV29-1 to TRBJ2-1, with a possible D match to TRBD1 (7 bases). Germline V CDR1 and CDR2: SQVTM, ANQGSEA. This CDR3 has 12 residues. With 7 bases removed from V and 5 bases from J, the gap between germline ends came to 12 bases. This CDR3 reads CSGGDSNNEQFF. Written as DNA, the CDR3 is TGCAGCGGGGGGGACAGTAACAATGAGCAGTTCTTC.

This chain joins TRBV6-5 and TRBJ1-1, with TRBD1 matching over 8 bases. This CDR3 contains 16 residues. Germline trimming cut 0 bases from V and 5 bases from J; bases unmatched to any gene: 8. Per germline, CDR1 MNHEY and CDR2 SVGAGI. The CDR3 DNA reads TGTGCCAGCAGTTACTCGACAGGGGTGGGTAGTACTGAAGCTTTCTTT. This translates into CASSYSTGVGSTEAFF.

V and J are TRBV6-1 and TRBJ1-6, with D possibly matching TRBD1 (6 bases). Germline CDR1 reads MNHNS; CDR2 reads SASEGT. V was shortened by 3 bases and J by 14 bases, with 14 bases between the two germline ends. This CDR3 spans 13 amino acids. CDR3 coding DNA: TGTGCCAGCAGTGAGGGGCACAGGGAAACCCTCCACTTT. Its protein product is CASSEGHRETLHF.

The rearrangement joins TRBV19 to TRBJ1-2; TRBD1 matches at 10 bases. Germline V gene sequence: CDR1 LNHDA, CDR2 SQIVND (reference sequence). The CDR3 totals 14 residues. Unmatched junction bases numbered 3, after V lost 3 bases and J lost 5 bases. The CDR3, as DNA: TGTGCCAGTAGTATGGGGACAGGGGATTATGGCTACACCTTC. It codes for CASSMGTGDYGYTF. Filled out from reference TRBV19 and TRBJ1-2, the complete variable domain reads DGGITQSPKYLFRKEGQNVTLSCEQNLNHDAMYWYRQDPGQGLRLIYYSQIVNDFQKGDIAEGYSVSREKKESFPLTVTSAQKNPTAFYLCASSMGTGDYGYTFGSGTRLTVV.

The rearrangement joins TRBV9 to TRBJ2-4; TRBD2 agrees at 10 bases. V dropped 4 bases and J dropped 12; count of bases not matched to a gene: 19. Per germline, CDR1 SGDLS and CDR2 YYNGEE. The CDR3 runs to 17 residues. The CDR3 protein is CASSPFPSSGRGDSQYF. The CDR3 DNA follows: TGTGCCAGCAGCCCTTTCCCCTCTAGCGGGAGAGGGGACAGTCAGTACTTC.

The chain recombines TRBV10-1 with TRBJ2-2, with 7 positions matching TRBD1. This CDR3 has 16 residues. Per the germline V gene, CDR1 is WNHNN and CDR2 is SYGVQD (reference sequence). With V trimmed by 5 bases and J by 5 bases, 11 bases remained unmatched. CDR3 in amino acids: CASSRHRGPYTGELFF. The CDR3 nucleotides read TGCGCCAGCAGTAGGCACAGGGGACCTTATACCGGGGAGCTGTTTTTT.

This chain connects TRBV4-3 to TRBJ2-5; 10 positions agree with TRBD2. The V gene's germline CDR1 is LGHNA and CDR2 YSLEER. The ends lost 0 bases at V and 4 bases at J; junction bases unmatched: 17. This CDR3 region has 20 residues. CDR3 nucleotides: TGCGCCAGCAGCCAAGATCAGGGGGTTAGCGGGAGGATATGGGGAGAGACCCAGTACTTC. Its protein product is CASSQDQGVSGRIWGETQYF.

V is TRBV6-6 and J is TRBJ2-7; 8 bases fit TRBD2. The CDR3 has 14 residues. The germline V gene encodes CDR1 MNHNY and CDR2 SVGAGI (reference sequence). The V gene end was trimmed by 8 bases and the J gene end by 0 bases; junction bases not matched to a gene: 6. The CDR3 loop reads CASRIAGFSYEQYF. CDR3 sequence (DNA): TGTGCCAGCCGCATAGCGGGGTTCTCCTACGAGCAGTACTTC.

The chain links TRBV19 to TRBJ2-7; TRBD2 matches at 7 bases. The CDR3 is 14 residues long. With V trimmed by 7 bases and J by 5 bases, 11 bases remained unmatched. Germline assignment: CDR1 LNHDA and CDR2 SQIVND (reference sequence). This chain's CDR3 is CASISPDRGDEQYF. The CDR3 region has the DNA TGTGCCAGTATCAGCCCGGACCGGGGGGACGAGCAGTACTTC.

The CDR3 reads CASSLPVGQVGGGYTF. As DNA, the CDR3 is TGTGCCAGCAGCTTGCCGGTGGGACAGGTCGGAGGCGGCTACACCTTC. The rearrangement joins TRBV5-4 to TRBJ1-2; 8 nucleotides agree with TRBD1. Trimming at V came to 1 base and at J to 8 bases, leaving 13 bases not matched to a gene. Per germline, CDR1 SGHNT and CDR2 YYREEE (reference sequence). CDR3 size: 16 residues. Full variable domain (remainder filled in from reference TRBV5-4 and TRBJ1-2): ETGVTQSPTHLIKTRGQQVTLRCSSQSGHNTVSWYQQALGQGPQFIFQYYREEENGRGNFPPRFSGLQFPNYSSELNVNALELDDSALYLCASSLPVGQVGGGYTFGSGTRLTVV.

Comment on this clone: This specimen includes other DNA sequences encoding the same CDR3. This chain links TRBV6-4 with TRBJ2-2, with D unclear. The CDR3 extends over 13 amino acids. Germline V lookup: CDR1 MRHNA, CDR2 SNTAGT. The germline V and J ends were trimmed by 0 bases and 4 bases, with 3 bases remaining between them. The CDR3: CASSDSSTGELFF. The CDR3 DNA is TGTGCCAGCAGTGACTCGAGCACCGGGGAGCTGTTTTTT.

This chain connects TRBV11-3 to TRBJ2-3, with D maybe TRBD2 (6 bases). The germline V and J ends were trimmed by 1 base and 1 base, with 9 bases remaining between them. The CDR3 is made up of 15 amino acids. Germline CDR1 and CDR2: SGHNT and YENEEA. The CDR3 spells CASSLASVGTDTQYF. The CDR3 nucleotides read TGTGCCAGCAGCTTAGCTAGCGTGGGCACAGATACGCAGTATTTT.

V usage is TRBV2 and J usage is TRBJ1-5; D might be TRBD1 (5 bases). The V end was cut by 4 bases, the J end by 0 bases, with 10 bases between. Germline assignment: CDR1 SNHLY and CDR2 FYNNEI. This CDR3 has 15 amino acids. The CDR3 bases are TGTGCCAGCAGTGCCAGGGATCTTAGCAATCAGCCCCAGCATTTT. Protein: CASSARDLSNQPQHF.

The chain recombines TRBV30 with TRBJ2-5, with D possibly matching TRBD2 (7 bases). V shed 0 bases and J shed 5 bases, with 16 bases lying between them. CDR3 length equals 15 residues. The germline CDR1 and CDR2 sequences are GTSNPN and SVGIG (reference sequence). CDR3 coding DNA: TGTGCCTGGAGTGTAAAACTAGCGAGGGGGGAGACCCAGTACTTC. It specifies CAWSVKLARGETQYF.

CDR3 bases: TGCGCCAGCAGCCTCCACAGGGGGAGCAACACTGAAGCTTTCTTT. This encodes CASSLHRGSNTEAFF. V usage is TRBV4-3 and J usage is TRBJ1-1; 8 nucleotides align to TRBD1. Germline CDR1 reads LGHNA; CDR2 reads YSLEER. This CDR3 contains 15 residues. Losses at the gene ends were 4 bases for V and 2 bases for J; bases not matched to a gene: 6.